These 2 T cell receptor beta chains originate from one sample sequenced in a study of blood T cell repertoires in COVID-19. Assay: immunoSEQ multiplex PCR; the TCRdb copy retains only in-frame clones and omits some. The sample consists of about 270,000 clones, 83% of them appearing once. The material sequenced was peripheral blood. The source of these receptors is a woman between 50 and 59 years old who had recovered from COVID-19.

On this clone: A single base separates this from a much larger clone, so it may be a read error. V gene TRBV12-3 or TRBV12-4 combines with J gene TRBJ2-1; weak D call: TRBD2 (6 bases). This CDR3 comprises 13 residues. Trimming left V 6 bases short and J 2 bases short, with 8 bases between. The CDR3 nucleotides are TGTGCCAGCAGGACGGGGGCCTACAATGAGCAGTTCTTC. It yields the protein CASRTGAYNEQFF.

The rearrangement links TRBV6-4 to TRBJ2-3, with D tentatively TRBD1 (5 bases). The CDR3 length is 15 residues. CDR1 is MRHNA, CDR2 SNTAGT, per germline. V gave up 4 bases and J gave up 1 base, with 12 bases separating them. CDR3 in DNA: TGTGCCAGCAGTGCCGTCAGGGTTCGCACAGATACGCAGTATTTT. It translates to CASSAVRVRTDTQYF.